This T cell receptor beta chain came from a study of blood T cell repertoires in COVID-19 (dated by TCRdb to about 2020). About the full investigation: The collaborator samples originated in the United States, Italy and Spain and spanned the acute and convalescent phases of COVID-19. The prospective study material was composed of cDNA or gDNA derived from T cells, B-cell-depleted T cells, or PBMCs. Subjects who had been exposed to COVID-19, were actively infected with it, or had recovered from it provided the deeply sampled blood TCRbeta repertoires that made up the dataset. The repertoires were released in a freely available public database meant as a resource for research on the immune response to SARS-CoV-2. Samples came from the ongoing ImmuneRACE study (first 160 participants) plus 1,254 subjects from 6 global collaborators. A de-identified subject ID, COVID-19 status, age in years and sex were almost always included in the sample metadata. HLA class I and class II types, where available, came from metadata supplied by the sample provider rather than from assay-based typing. Study-wide conclusions, independent of this receptor: Clinical and demographic metadata were provided uncurated, with the amount varying by source and participant.

TCRbeta CDR3 regions were amplified from genomic DNA using the immunoSEQ Assay, a bias-controlled multiplex PCR. In the original analysis: The number of nucleated cells in each sample was estimated from the amplification of reference gene primers within the assay. To quantify the absolute abundance of each unique TCRbeta CDR3 rearrangement, sequence reads were collapsed and filtered. Productive Simpson clonality was computed per sample as the square root of Simpson's diversity index over productive rearrangements. TCRdb provides this immuneACCESS table in a form limited to in-frame rearrangements. Some clones are lacking; in checked studies, under half of them reflect an unresolved V gene, and why the rest are absent is not known. Clone size and V and J calls were adopted from that table, with D and trimming inferred from the DNA. In all, the sample holds under 200,000 clones, and around 82% of those were seen once. About 5% of the sample lies in the top ten.

Participants in the prospective study were enrolled through a virtual design, were aged 18 to 89 years, and lived in fewer than 30 United States geographic areas. In the prospective study, participants were assigned to cohorts based on the clinical history participants reported in a screening survey and a study questionnaire. Mobile phlebotomists in the prospective study collected whole blood, serum and a nasopharyngeal or oropharyngeal swab from every participant. Over a roughly 2-month period, participants in the prospective study had the option of providing additional blood draws and questionnaires. Prospective study blood samples were shipped either frozen or at room temperature before DNA extraction. Of note for this clone: This receptor's antigen is unknown. Base qualities were left out, and no much larger clone turns up one base away.

CDR1 MNHNY and CDR2 SVGAGI are derived from the germline V gene (reference sequence). From the cysteine up to the phenylalanine, the CDR3 has a length of 14 residues. Here the CDR3 DNA is all that survives: 42 bases in frame from base 1. Deletion took 5 bases off V and 8 bases off J, with a span of 15 bases between the germline ends. The sequenced material came from PBMCs or T cells enriched from blood (not recorded which). The receptor's source is a woman in her fifties or sixties with acute COVID-19. The sequence is built from TRBV6-6 and TRBJ1-4, with an unclear D gene assignment. The nucleotide sequence reads TGTGCCAGCAGTACCATAAGGAGTGGGGAAAAACTGTTTTTT. This codes for CASSTIRSGEKLFF.